The subject of this entry is one TCR beta chain. Its specificity is not known. Its ends do not fully match the called genes, so a read error is possible. This CDR3 has 15 amino acids. Germline V gene sequence: CDR1 SGHVS, CDR2 FQNEAQ. Original handling: The distant-metastasis classifier for papillary thyroid cancer was built from CDR3 differences across clinicopathological groups. MiXCR reprocessed the PCR reads for TCRdb. TCRdb's processing, not the study's, gives the V and J calls here. The profile shows 50,000 or so clones, approximately 20% of them singletons. This specimen belongs to a study of metastatic and nonmetastatic thyroid tumors. Findings and caveats of the study: In blood and tumor, TCR beta diversity was reportedly significantly higher in malignant thyroid tumors than in benign nodules.

Thyroid surgery had not been preceded by any treatment in any patient. The V call is TRBV7-8, the J call TRBJ2-2; no definite D call. Sequenced input: blood. This TCR came from a male donor with papillary thyroid cancer or a benign thyroid nodule (not recorded which). Some clones in this sample may be carry-over from other donors' samples. The DNA of the CDR3 is TGTGCCAACAGCTTATCGCTTCAGGTCACCGGGGAGCTGTTTTTT. Its protein product is CANSLSLQVTGELFF.